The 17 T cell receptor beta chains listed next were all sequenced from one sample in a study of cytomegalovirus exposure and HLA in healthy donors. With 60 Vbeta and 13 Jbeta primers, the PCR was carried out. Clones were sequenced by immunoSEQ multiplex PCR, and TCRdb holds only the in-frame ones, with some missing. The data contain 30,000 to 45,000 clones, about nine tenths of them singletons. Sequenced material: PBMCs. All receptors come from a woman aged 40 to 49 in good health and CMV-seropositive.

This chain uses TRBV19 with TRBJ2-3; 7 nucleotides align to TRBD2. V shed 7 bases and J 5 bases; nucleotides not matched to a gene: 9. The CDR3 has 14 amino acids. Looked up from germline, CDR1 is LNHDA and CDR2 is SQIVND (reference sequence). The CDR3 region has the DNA TGTGCCAGTACCCAGGACTGGGGGGGAGATACGCAGTATTTT. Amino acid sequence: CASTQDWGGDTQYF.

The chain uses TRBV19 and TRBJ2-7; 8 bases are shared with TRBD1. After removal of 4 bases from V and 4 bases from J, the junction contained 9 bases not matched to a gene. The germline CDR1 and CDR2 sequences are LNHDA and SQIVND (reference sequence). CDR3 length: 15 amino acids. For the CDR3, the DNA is TGTGCCAGTAGTACCCAACAGGGGGGAGGATACGAGCAGTACTTC. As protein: CASSTQQGGGYEQYF.

The CDR3 loop is CASQGAQDNEQFF. The CDR3 DNA reads TGTGCCAGTCAGGGGGCGCAGGACAATGAGCAGTTCTTC. The gene calls are TRBV19 and TRBJ2-1, with 8 bases that match TRBD1. Per the germline V gene, CDR1 is LNHDA and CDR2 is SQIVND (reference sequence). V trimming: 8 bases; J trimming: 5 bases; junction bases outside the gene matches: 5. The length of the CDR3 is 13 residues.

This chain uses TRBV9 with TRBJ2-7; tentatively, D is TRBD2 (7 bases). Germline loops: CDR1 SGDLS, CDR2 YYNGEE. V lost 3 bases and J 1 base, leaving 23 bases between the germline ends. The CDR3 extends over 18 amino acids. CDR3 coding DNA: TGTGCCAGCAGCGCCTACGACAGGTGGGAGGGGTCTTCCTACGAGCAGTACTTC. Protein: CASSAYDRWEGSSYEQYF. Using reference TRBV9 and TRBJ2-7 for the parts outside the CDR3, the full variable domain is DSGVTQTPKHLITATGQRVTLRCSPRSGDLSVYWYQQSLDQGLQFLIQYYNGEERAKGNILERFSAQQFPDLHSELNLSSLELGDSALYFCASSAYDRWEGSSYEQYFGPGTRLTVT.

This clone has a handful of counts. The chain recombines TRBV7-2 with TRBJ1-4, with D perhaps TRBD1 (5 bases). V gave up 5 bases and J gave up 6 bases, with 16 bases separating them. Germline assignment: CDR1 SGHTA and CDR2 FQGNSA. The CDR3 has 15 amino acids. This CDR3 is CASSPFPGMDEKLFF. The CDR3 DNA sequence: TGTGCCAGCAGCCCCTTCCCAGGGATGGATGAAAAACTGTTTTTT.

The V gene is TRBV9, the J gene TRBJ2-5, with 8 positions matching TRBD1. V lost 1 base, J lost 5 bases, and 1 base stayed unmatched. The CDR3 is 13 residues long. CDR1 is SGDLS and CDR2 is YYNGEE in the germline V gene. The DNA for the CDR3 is TGTGCCAGCAGCGTAAGACAGGGGGAGACCCAGTACTTC. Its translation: CASSVRQGETQYF.

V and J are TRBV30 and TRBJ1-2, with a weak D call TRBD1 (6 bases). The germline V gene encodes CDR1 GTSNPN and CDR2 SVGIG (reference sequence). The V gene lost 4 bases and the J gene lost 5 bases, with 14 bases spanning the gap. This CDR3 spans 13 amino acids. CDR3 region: CAWNLGGAYGYTF. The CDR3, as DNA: TGTGCCTGGAACCTAGGGGGAGCTTATGGCTACACCTTC.

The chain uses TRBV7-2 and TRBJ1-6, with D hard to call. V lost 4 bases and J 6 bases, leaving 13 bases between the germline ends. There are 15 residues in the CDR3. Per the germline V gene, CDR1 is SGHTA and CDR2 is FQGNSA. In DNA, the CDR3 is TGTGCCAGCAGCTCCCGACCGCTAGGTAATTCACCCCTCCACTTT. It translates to CASSSRPLGNSPLHF.

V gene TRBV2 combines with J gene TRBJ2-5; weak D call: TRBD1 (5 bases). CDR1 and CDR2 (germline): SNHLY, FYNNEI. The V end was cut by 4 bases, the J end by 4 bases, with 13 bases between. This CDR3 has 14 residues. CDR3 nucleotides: TGTGCCAGCAGTGGGACATTCGAGCGAGAGACCCAGTACTTC. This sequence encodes CASSGTFERETQYF.

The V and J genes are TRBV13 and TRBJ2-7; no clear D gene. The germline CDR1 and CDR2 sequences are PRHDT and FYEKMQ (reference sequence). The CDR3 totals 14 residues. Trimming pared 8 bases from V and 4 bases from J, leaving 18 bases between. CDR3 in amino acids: CASCKQKAAYEQYF. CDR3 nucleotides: TGTGCCAGCTGCAAGCAGAAGGCGGCATACGAGCAGTACTTC.

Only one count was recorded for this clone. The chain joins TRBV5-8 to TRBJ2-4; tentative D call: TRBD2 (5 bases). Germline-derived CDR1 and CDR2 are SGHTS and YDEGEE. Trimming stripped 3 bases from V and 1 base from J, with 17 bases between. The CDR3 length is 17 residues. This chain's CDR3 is CASSSPIFREAKNIQYF. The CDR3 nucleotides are TGTGCCAGCAGCTCCCCAATTTTTAGGGAGGCCAAAAACATTCAGTACTTC. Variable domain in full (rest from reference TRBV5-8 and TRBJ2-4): EAGVTQSPTHLIKTRGQQATLRCSPISGHTSVYWYQQALGLGLQFLLWYDEGEERNRGNFPPRFSGRQFPNYSSELNVNALELEDSALYLCASSSPIFREAKNIQYFGAGTRLSVL.

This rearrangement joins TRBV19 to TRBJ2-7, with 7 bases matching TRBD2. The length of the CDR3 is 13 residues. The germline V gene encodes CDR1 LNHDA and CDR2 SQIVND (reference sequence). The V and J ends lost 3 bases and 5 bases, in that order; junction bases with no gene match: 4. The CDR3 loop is CASSIGTINEQYF. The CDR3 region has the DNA TGTGCCAGTAGTATCGGGACTATCAACGAGCAGTACTTC.

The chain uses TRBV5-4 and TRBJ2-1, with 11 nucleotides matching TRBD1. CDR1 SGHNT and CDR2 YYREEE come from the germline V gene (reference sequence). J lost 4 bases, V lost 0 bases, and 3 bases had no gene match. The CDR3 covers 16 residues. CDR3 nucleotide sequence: TGTGCCAGCAGCTTGGGGGGGACAGGGGGATACAATGAGCAGTTCTTC. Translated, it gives CASSLGGTGGYNEQFF.

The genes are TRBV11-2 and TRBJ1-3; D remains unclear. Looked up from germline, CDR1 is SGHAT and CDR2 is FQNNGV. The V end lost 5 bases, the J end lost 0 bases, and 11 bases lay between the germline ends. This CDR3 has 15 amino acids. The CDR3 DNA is TGTGCCAGCAGCCTAGGGAGAAGCTCTGGAAACACCATATATTTT. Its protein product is CASSLGRSSGNTIYF.

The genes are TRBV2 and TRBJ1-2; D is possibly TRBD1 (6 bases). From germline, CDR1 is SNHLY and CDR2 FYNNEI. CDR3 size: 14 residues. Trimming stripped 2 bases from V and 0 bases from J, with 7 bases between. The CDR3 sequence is CASSETGTNYGYTF. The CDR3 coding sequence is TGTGCCAGCAGTGAAACAGGGACTAACTATGGCTACACCTTC.

DNA of the CDR3: TGTGCCAGCTCACCACTTGGGACAGCCCCAAATCAGCCCCAGCATTTT. This gives the protein CASSPLGTAPNQPQHF. This chain links TRBV18 with TRBJ1-5; 7 nucleotides agree with TRBD1. The CDR3 is 16 residues long. The J segment lost 4 bases and the V segment lost 1 base, leaving 7 bases of the junction unmatched. Per germline, CDR1 KGHSH and CDR2 LQKENI.

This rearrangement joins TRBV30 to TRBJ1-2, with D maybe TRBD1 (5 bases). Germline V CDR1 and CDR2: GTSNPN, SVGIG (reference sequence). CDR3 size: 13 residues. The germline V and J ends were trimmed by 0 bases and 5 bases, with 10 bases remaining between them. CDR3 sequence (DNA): TGTGCCTGGAGTGTGTCCGGGGGATATGGCTACACCTTC. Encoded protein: CAWSVSGGYGYTF.